Each of the 15 T cell receptor beta chains below was sequenced from the same sample in a study of CD8 T cells in Susac syndrome (dated by TCRdb to the late 2010s). Preparation of the library involved the immunoSEQ multiplex PCR assay. RNA was extracted using the RNeasy kit, and about 0.45 to 1 microgram was reverse transcribed with random hexamers. Starting from the raw public reads, TCRdb applied fastp trimming at Q25, assembled clones with MiXCR and retained in-frame beta chains. Every distinct CDR3 protein forms one entry, paired with its most common genes and DNA. This sample holds some 110,000 distinct CDR3 sequences; 85% to 95% were observed only once. In total, the top ten clones hold roughly 0.29% of the sample. The sequencing sample was made of CD8+ T cells from PBMCs. The receptor source for this set is a human donor with Susac syndrome.

V and J are TRBV5-1 and TRBJ2-5; maybe TRBD2 (5 bases). Germline-derived CDR1 and CDR2 are SGHRS and YFSETQ. This CDR3 is built from 13 residues. The V and J ends lost 4 bases and 7 bases respectively, with 14 bases between them. The CDR3 coding sequence is TGCGCCAGCAGCGGTGAGGGCCCGGGGACCCAGTACTTC. This translates into CASSGEGPGTQYF.

In its sample, this clonotype was seen once. J is TRBJ2-3 and V is TRBV27, with D possibly being TRBD1 or TRBD2 (6 bases each). CDR1 is MNHEY and CDR2 is SMNVEV in the germline V gene (reference sequence). V was clipped by 5 bases and J by 8 bases, with 20 bases between them. The CDR3 sequence is 15 residues long. The CDR3 DNA sequence: TGTGCCAGCAGTGTTAGGGGGGATTCCGCAGGTACGCAGTATTTT. Amino acids: CASSVRGDSAGTQYF.

V usage is TRBV30 and J usage is TRBJ1-6; D possibly corresponds to TRBD1 (6 bases). The CDR3 totals 14 residues. CDR1 and CDR2 from the germline V gene are GTSNPN and SVGIG (reference sequence). Between the trimmed V and J ends, which lost 1 base and 8 bases, there was a span of 12 bases. DNA for the CDR3: TGTGCCTGGAGTGATCTGGGGGCCGATTCACCCCTCCACTTT. Translated, it gives CAWSDLGADSPLHF.

This chain links TRBV3-1 with TRBJ1-2; 7 nucleotides match TRBD1. Per the germline V gene, CDR1 is LGHDT and CDR2 is YNNKEL (reference sequence). The CDR3 runs to 13 residues. V lost 4 bases to trimming and J lost 4 bases; unmatched junction nucleotides: 3. The CDR3 spells CASSPGQTYGYTF. The CDR3, as DNA: TGTGCCAGCAGCCCGGGACAGACCTATGGCTACACCTTC. The full variable domain, its missing parts supplied by reference TRBV3-1 and TRBJ1-2, is DTAVSQTPKYLVTQMGNDKSIKCEQNLGHDTMYWYKQDSKKFLKIMFSYNNKELIINETVPNRFSPKSPDKAHLNLHINSLELGDSAVYFCASSPGQTYGYTFGSGTRLTVV.

V is TRBV29-1 and J is TRBJ1-2; D unclear. Trimming took 5 bases from V and 8 from J, leaving 12 bases between them. Germline CDR1 is SQVTM and CDR2 is ANQGSEA. This CDR3 comprises 11 residues. In DNA, the CDR3 is TGCAGCGTTCCAAGGAATGGGGGCTACACCTTC. Its protein is CSVPRNGGYTF.

About this clonotype: The junction and the germline gene differ at one end; a read error may be behind it. This chain connects TRBV25-1 to TRBJ1-1, with 8 bases lining up with TRBD1. CDR3 size: 12 residues. Per germline, CDR1 MGHDK and CDR2 SYGVNS. The CDR3 is CASRQGYTEAFF. CDR3 coding DNA: TGTGCCAGTCGACAGGGGTACACTGAAGCCTTCTTT.

This clonotype has more than one count but fewer than ten. The chain employs TRBV4-2 and TRBJ2-5; possibly TRBD1 for D (5 bases). Deletions cut 0 bases from V and 2 bases from J, with 7 bases between. The germline V gene has CDR1 LGHNA and CDR2 YNFKEQ. The CDR3 length is 14 residues. The CDR3 DNA follows: TGTGCCAGCAGCCAAGATCAGGGTCAAGAGACCCAGTACTTC. It translates to CASSQDQGQETQYF.

The chain carries TRBV15 and TRBJ2-1; 8 bases line up with TRBD2. V lost 0 bases to trimming and J lost 5 bases; unmatched junction nucleotides: 12. Germline V CDR1 and CDR2: LNHNV, YYDKDF (reference sequence). The CDR3 is made up of 18 amino acids. The CDR3: CATSRDRSSGNNNNEQFF. Here the CDR3 DNA reads TGTGCCACCAGCAGAGATCGAAGTAGCGGGAATAACAACAATGAGCAGTTCTTC.

This chain joins TRBV18 and TRBJ1-1, with D unresolved. Germline lookup yields CDR1 KGHSH and CDR2 LQKENI. Between the trimmed V and J ends, which lost 1 base and 3 bases, there was a span of 9 bases. The length of the CDR3 is 14 residues. The CDR3 loop reads CASSPRGFDTEAFF. CDR3 DNA sequence: TGTGCCAGCTCACCACGGGGATTTGACACTGAAGCTTTCTTT.

This sequence joins TRBV20-1 and TRBJ2-3; D uncertain. CDR1 and CDR2 (germline): DFQATT, SNEGSKA (reference sequence). This CDR3 is built from 15 residues. Trimming left V 5 bases short and J 0 bases short, with 15 bases between. CDR3 nucleotide sequence: TGCAGTGCTGGAACGGATTTTCCTAGCACAGATACGCAGTATTTT. Amino acids: CSAGTDFPSTDTQYF.

The rearrangement joins TRBV11-2 to TRBJ2-1, with D maybe TRBD2 (7 bases). CDR3 length: 13 amino acids. Trimming took 2 bases from V and 10 from J, leaving 12 bases between them. From germline, CDR1 is SGHAT and CDR2 FQNNGV. As DNA, the CDR3 is TGTGCCAGCAGCTTAACCGGGGGGCCCGAGCAGTTCTTC. It codes for CASSLTGGPEQFF.

The chain has TRBV4-1 and TRBJ2-7; D is undetermined. The CDR3 has 14 residues. The V end was cut by 5 bases, the J end by 7 bases, with 18 bases between. CDR1 and CDR2 from the germline V gene are MGHRA and YSYEKL. CDR3 loop: CASSAREFSGEQYF. The CDR3, as DNA: TGCGCCAGCAGCGCCAGAGAGTTTTCGGGTGAGCAGTACTTC.

The chain recombines TRBV27 with TRBJ1-5; TRBD1 matches 8 bases. The J segment lost 5 bases and the V segment lost 4 bases, leaving 1 base of the junction unmatched. The CDR3 has 13 residues. Germline CDR1 and CDR2: MNHEY and SMNVEV (reference sequence). CDR3 DNA: TGTGCCAGCAGTTCAGGGGGCGATCAGCCCCAGCATTTT. Translating gives CASSSGGDQPQHF.

This chain joins TRBV29-1 and TRBJ2-5; D is unclear. V was cut by 6 bases and J by 3 bases, with 5 bases left in between. The CDR3 loop spans 10 amino acids. CDR1 is SQVTM, CDR2 ANQGSEA, per germline. This chain's CDR3 is CSVPEETQYF. The CDR3 DNA sequence: TGCAGCGTCCCAGAAGAGACCCAGTACTTC.

This chain links TRBV2 with TRBJ1-1; no clear D. This CDR3 spans 10 amino acids. The V and J ends lost 8 bases and 3 bases respectively, with 4 bases between them. The germline V gene has CDR1 SNHLY and CDR2 FYNNEI. The CDR3 DNA is TGTGCCAGCCGGGACACTGAAGCTTTCTTT. Translation gives CASRDTEAFF. The full variable domain, completed using reference TRBV2 and TRBJ1-1, is EPEVTQTPSHQVTQMGQEVILRCVPISNHLYFYWYRQILGQKVEFLVSFYNNEISEKSEIFDDQFSVERPDGSNFTLKIRSTKLEDSAMYFCASRDTEAFFGQGTRLTVV.